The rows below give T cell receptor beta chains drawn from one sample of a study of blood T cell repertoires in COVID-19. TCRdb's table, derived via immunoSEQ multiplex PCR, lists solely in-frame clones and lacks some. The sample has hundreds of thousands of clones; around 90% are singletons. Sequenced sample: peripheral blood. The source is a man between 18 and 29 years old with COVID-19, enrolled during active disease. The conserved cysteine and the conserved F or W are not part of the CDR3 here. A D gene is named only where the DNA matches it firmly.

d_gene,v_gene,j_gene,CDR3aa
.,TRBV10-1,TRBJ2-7,ASSESNSPSYEQY
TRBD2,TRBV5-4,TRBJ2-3,ASSLSPLAGGDTQY
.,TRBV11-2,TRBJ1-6,ASSLDYGGTPLH
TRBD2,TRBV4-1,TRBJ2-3,ASSLPAGITDTQY
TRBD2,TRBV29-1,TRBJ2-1,SVVSASGSEEQF
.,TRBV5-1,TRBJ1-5,ASSLERDQPQH
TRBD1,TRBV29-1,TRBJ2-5,SVTGQRKEDQY
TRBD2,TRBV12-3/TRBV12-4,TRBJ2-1,ASSTSVWEQF
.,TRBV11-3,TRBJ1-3,ASSLLQTGNTIY
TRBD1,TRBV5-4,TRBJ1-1,ASSLQGFNTEAF
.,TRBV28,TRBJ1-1,ASSLSTNTEAF
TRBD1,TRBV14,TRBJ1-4,ASSQGRTGVYEKLF
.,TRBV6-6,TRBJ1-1,ASSYGGAGTEAF
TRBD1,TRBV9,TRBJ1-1,ASSAMGQGRTEAF
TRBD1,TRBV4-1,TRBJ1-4,ASSQAPTTGSNEKLF
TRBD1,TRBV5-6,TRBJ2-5,ASSLGTGGLETQY
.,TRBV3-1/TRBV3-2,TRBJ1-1,ASSQGRGAEAF
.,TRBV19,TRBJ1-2,ASSIERTRGYT
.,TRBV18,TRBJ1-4,ASSPASRVGEKLF
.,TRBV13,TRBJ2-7,ASSGSVREQY
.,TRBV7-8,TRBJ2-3,ASSTISTDTQY
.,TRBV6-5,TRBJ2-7,ASSPSPSYEQY
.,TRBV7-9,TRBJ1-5,ASSLGGITGQPQH
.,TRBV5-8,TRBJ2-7,ASSLTGTRYEQY
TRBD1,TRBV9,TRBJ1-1,ASSVDRGGTEAF
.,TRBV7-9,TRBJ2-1,ASSYRDPNEQF
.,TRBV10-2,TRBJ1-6,ASRGHDNSPLH
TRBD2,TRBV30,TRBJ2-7,AWRLAGAGEQY
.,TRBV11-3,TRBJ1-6,ASRPNGFAPLH
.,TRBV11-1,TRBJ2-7,ASSQSGFREQY
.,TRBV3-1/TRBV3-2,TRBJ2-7,ASSPQTGGILAYEQY
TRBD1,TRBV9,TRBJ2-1,ASSRQGGGHEQF
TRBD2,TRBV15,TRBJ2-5,ATSRALAGGQETQY
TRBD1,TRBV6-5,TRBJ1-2,ASISDRGYGYT
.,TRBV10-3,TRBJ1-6,AISDDISYNSPLH
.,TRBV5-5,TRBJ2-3,ASSLRGFGDTQY